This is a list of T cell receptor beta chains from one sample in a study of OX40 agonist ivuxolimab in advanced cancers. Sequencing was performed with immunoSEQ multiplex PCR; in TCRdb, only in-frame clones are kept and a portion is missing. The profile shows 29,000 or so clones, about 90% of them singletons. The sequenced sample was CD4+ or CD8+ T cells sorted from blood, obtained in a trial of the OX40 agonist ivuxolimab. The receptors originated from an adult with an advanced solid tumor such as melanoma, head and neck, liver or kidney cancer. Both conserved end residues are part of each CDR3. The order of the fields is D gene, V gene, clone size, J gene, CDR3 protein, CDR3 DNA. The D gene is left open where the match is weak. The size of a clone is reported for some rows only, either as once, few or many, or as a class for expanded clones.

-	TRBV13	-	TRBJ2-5	CASMRFPEETQYF	TGTGCCAGCATGCGGTTCCCCGAAGAGACCCAGTACTTC
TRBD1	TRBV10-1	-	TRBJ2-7	CASSPGTGYYEQYF	TGCGCCAGCAGCCCCGGGACAGGGTACTACGAGCAGTACTTC
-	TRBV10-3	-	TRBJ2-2	CAITSTGELFF	TGTGCCATCACAAGCACCGGGGAGCTGTTTTTT
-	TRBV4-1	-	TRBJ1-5	CASSQEGQGSAQPQHF	TGCGCCAGCAGCCAAGAGGGTCAGGGTAGCGCTCAGCCCCAGCATTTT
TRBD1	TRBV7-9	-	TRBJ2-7	CASSRTGAYEQYF	TGTGCCAGCAGCCGGACAGGGGCCTACGAGCAGTACTTC
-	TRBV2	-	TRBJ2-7	CASSEGPGPYEQYF	TGTGCCAGCAGTGAGGGGCCAGGACCCTACGAGCAGTACTTC
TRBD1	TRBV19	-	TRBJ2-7	CASSIGTGLSSYEQYF	TGTGCCAGTAGTATCGGGACAGGGCTCAGCTCCTACGAGCAGTACTTC
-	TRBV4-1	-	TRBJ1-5	CASSQDTHKRGGQPQHF	TGCGCCAGCAGCCAAGATACCCATAAGAGGGGAGGACAGCCCCAGCATTTT
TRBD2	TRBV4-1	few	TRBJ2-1	CASSQTRGSGRYNEQFF	TGCGCCAGCAGCCAAACCCGGGGTAGCGGGAGGTACAATGAGCAGTTCTTC
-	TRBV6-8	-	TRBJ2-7	CASRDIDYYEQYF	TGTGCCAGCAGGGACATAGATTACTACGAGCAGTACTTC
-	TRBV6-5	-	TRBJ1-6	CASSFGNSPLHF	TGTGCCAGCAGTTTTGGCAATTCACCCCTCCACTTT
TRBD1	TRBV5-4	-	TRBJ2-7	CASSMDRVGEQYF	TGTGCCAGCAGCATGGACAGGGTAGGGGAGCAGTACTTC
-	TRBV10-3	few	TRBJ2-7	CAISEVYEQYF	TGTGCCATCAGTGAAGTATACGAGCAGTACTTC
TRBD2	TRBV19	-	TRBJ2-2	CASSTGLAGATNTGELFF	TGTGCCAGTAGTACAGGACTAGCGGGGGCTACGAACACCGGGGAGCTGTTTTTT
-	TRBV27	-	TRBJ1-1	CASSQGGGMNTEAFF	TGTGCCAGCAGCCAGGGTGGAGGGATGAACACTGAAGCTTTCTTT
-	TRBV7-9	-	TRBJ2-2	CASSSGSYGELFF	TGTGCCAGCAGCTCTGGATCTTACGGGGAGCTGTTTTTT
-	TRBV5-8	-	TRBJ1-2	CASSFQENYGYTF	TGTGCCAGCAGTTTTCAGGAGAACTATGGCTACACCTTC
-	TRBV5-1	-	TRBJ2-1	CASSPDPSYNEQFF	TGCGCCAGCAGCCCCGACCCCTCCTACAATGAGCAGTTCTTC
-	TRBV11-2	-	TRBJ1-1	CASSSDIRAFF	TGTGCCAGCAGCAGCGACATTCGGGCTTTCTTT
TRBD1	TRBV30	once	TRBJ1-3	CAWSVQGAGNTIYF	TGTGCCTGGAGTGTACAGGGGGCGGGAAACACCATATATTTT
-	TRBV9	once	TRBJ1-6	CASGTENSPLHF	TGTGCCAGTGGGACGGAGAATTCACCCCTCCACTTT
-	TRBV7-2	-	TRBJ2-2	CASSLYPKGVSLPAGELFF	TGTGCCAGCAGCTTATACCCCAAAGGGGTATCACTCCCCGCCGGGGAGCTGTTTTTT
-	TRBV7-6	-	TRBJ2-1	CASSLGQTYGDEQFF	TGTGCCAGCAGCTTAGGCCAGACCTATGGCGATGAGCAGTTCTTC
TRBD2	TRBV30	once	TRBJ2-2	CAWSVLAGSGELFF	TGTGCCTGGAGTGTACTAGCGGGATCCGGGGAGCTGTTTTTT
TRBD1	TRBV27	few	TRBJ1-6	CASSFYGTGTPLHF	TGTGCCAGCAGTTTCTACGGGACAGGGACCCCCCTCCACTTT
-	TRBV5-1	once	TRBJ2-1	CASSLNKQGYNEQFF	TGCGCCAGCAGCTTGAACAAGCAGGGGTACAATGAGCAGTTCTTC
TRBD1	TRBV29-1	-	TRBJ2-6	CSVWDRLQSRANVLTF	TGCAGCGTTTGGGACAGACTACAAAGTCGGGCCAACGTCCTGACTTTC
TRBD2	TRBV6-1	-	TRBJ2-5	CASRERGGETQYF	TGTGCCAGCAGGGAGCGGGGGGGAGAGACCCAGTACTTC
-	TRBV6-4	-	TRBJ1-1	CASSDSPRNTEAFF	TGTGCCAGCAGTGACTCCCCCAGGAACACTGAAGCTTTCTTT
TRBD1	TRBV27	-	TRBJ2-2	CASSFQGATPGSEELFF	TGTGCCAGCAGTTTCCAGGGGGCGACCCCGGGTTCCGAGGAGCTGTTTTTT
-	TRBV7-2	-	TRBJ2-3	CASSLVDTQYF	TGTGCCAGCAGCTTAGTGGATACGCAGTATTTT
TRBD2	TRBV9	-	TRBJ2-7	CASSSPLAGGYEQYF	TGTGCCAGCAGCTCCCCTTTAGCGGGAGGATACGAGCAGTACTTC
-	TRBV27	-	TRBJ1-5	CASSFGGSQPQHF	TGTGCCAGCAGTTTCGGGGGAAGCCAGCCCCAGCATTTT
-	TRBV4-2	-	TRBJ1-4	CASSLGGTNEKLFF	TGTGCCAGCAGCCTCGGAGGGACTAATGAAAAACTGTTTTTT
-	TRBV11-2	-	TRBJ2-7	CASSLGQGGFYEQYF	TGTGCCAGCAGCTTGGGGCAGGGGGGATTCTACGAGCAGTACTTC
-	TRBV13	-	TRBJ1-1	CASSLVSEAFF	TGTGCCAGCAGCTTAGTGAGTGAAGCTTTCTTT
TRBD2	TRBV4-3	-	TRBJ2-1	CASSQDWRETYNEQFF	TGCGCCAGCAGCCAAGATTGGCGGGAGACTTACAATGAGCAGTTCTTC
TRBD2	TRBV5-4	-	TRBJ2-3	CASSRGTSGGTDTQYF	TGTGCCAGCAGCCGTGGGACTAGCGGGGGGACAGATACGCAGTATTTT
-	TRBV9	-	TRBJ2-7	CASSSGLPGDEQYF	TGTGCCAGCAGCTCGGGACTCCCAGGGGACGAGCAGTACTTC
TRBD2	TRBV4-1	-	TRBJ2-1	CASSQVRTSGANEQFF	TGCGCCAGCAGCCAAGTTCGGACTAGCGGGGCCAATGAGCAGTTCTTC
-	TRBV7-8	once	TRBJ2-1	CASSLGVGHNEQFF	TGTGCCAGCAGCCTGGGGGTGGGCCACAATGAGCAGTTCTTC
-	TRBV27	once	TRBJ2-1	CASSPLPPYRRNEQFF	TGTGCCAGCAGTCCTCTACCCCCATATCGACGCAATGAGCAGTTCTTC
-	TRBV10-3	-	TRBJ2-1	CAISESSGNEQFF	TGTGCCATCAGTGAGTCGAGTGGGAATGAGCAGTTCTTC